The 30 T cell receptor beta chains below come from one sample, sequenced in a study of Ad26.COV2.S vaccination and SARS-CoV-2 variants. Treatment reported: some 19 received Ad26.COV2.S at low or high dose, single or two shots; about 5 received placebo; per-sample allocation not given. Collection of samples fell on day 63 after the first vaccine or placebo injection. TCRdb keeps only in-frame clones here, not all; method: immunoSEQ multiplex PCR. The sample comprises 350,000 to 550,000 clones, about 91% of which are singletons, and about 2.4% rests with the top ten. The sequenced sample was peripheral blood, obtained in a trial of Ad26.COV2.S vaccine versus placebo. The receptors stem from a person between 18 and 65 years old who received the Ad26.COV2.S COVID-19 vaccine or a placebo.

This chain links TRBV6-6 with TRBJ1-1; D is unclear. The CDR3 has 13 residues. The ends were cut back, 6 bases at V and 0 bases at J, with 8 bases in the middle. Germline loops: CDR1 MNHNY, CDR2 SVGAGI (reference sequence). The CDR3 DNA is TGTGCCAGCAGCTCGTCCGTGAACACTGAAGCTTTCTTT. It codes for CASSSSVNTEAFF.

The J gene is TRBJ1-1, the V gene TRBV12-5; D not resolved. Germline V gene data show CDR1 as LGHNT and CDR2 as FRNRAP. CDR3 length: 16 amino acids. Trimming removed 1 base at V and 6 bases at J, with 18 bases between. Here the CDR3 reads CASGLGGFRGGAEAFF. CDR3 nucleotide sequence: TGTGCTAGTGGTTTGGGTGGGTTCCGGGGAGGCGCTGAAGCTTTCTTT.

V usage is TRBV7-3 and J usage is TRBJ1-6; 8 bases are a match to TRBD1. The V segment lost 5 bases and the J segment 9 bases; nucleotides outside the gene matches: 6. Per the germline V gene, CDR1 is SGHTA and CDR2 is FQGTGA. This CDR3 region has 14 residues. The CDR3 is CASSPGQGSSPLHF. CDR3 coding DNA: TGTGCCAGCAGCCCCGGACAGGGAAGTTCACCCCTCCACTTT.

The chain carries TRBV7-3 and TRBJ2-1, with D tentatively TRBD2 (6 bases). V was trimmed by 1 base and J by 9 bases, leaving 16 bases between them. CDR1 SGHTA and CDR2 FQGTGA come from the germline V gene. This CDR3 has 15 amino acids. The CDR3, as DNA: TGTGCCAGCAGCTTAAGGGGAAGGGAGGTAGGTGAGCAGTTCTTC. It translates to CASSLRGREVGEQFF.

J is TRBJ1-4 and V is TRBV4-3, with D unresolved. V lost 4 bases and J 2 bases, leaving 14 bases between the germline ends. Germline V gene sequence: CDR1 LGHNA, CDR2 YSLEER. The CDR3 sequence is 16 residues long. CDR3 in amino acids: CASSRLGPPTNEKLFF. For the CDR3, the DNA is TGCGCCAGCAGCCGGCTCGGGCCACCCACTAATGAAAAACTGTTTTTT.

The genes are TRBV9 and TRBJ2-1; D not resolved. V lost 0 bases and J lost 2, with 9 bases in between. The germline V gene encodes CDR1 SGDLS and CDR2 YYNGEE. There are 15 residues in the CDR3. CDR3 region: CASSVEATPYNEQFF. In nucleotides, the CDR3 is TGTGCCAGCAGCGTAGAGGCAACACCCTACAATGAGCAGTTCTTC.

The V and J genes are TRBV2 and TRBJ1-3; 7 positions match TRBD1. The CDR3 is 16 residues long. The germline V gene has CDR1 SNHLY and CDR2 FYNNEI. V was pared by 7 bases and J by 0 bases, with 9 bases of the junction left unmatched. CDR3 in amino acids: CASTQDRLYSGNTIYF. CDR3 coding DNA: TGTGCCAGCACTCAGGACAGGCTGTACTCTGGAAACACCATATATTTT.

V is TRBV5-6 and J is TRBJ1-2, with 7 bases identical to TRBD1. V dropped 5 bases and J dropped 0; count of bases not matched to a gene: 10. The CDR3 has 16 amino acids. Germline CDR1 is SGHDT and CDR2 is YYEEEE. Here the CDR3 reads CASRRGQLLANYGYTF. CDR3 in DNA: TGTGCCAGCAGGAGGGGACAGCTGTTAGCTAACTATGGCTACACCTTC.

The V gene is TRBV6-2 or TRBV6-3, the J gene TRBJ1-5; D gene unclear. The V gene's germline CDR1 is MNHEY and CDR2 SVGEGT. This CDR3 region has 13 residues. Trimming removed 4 bases at V and 4 bases at J, with 8 bases between. CDR3 amino acids: CASSSRWNQPQHF. CDR3 nucleotide sequence: TGTGCCAGCAGTTCAAGGTGGAATCAGCCCCAGCATTTT.

V usage is TRBV5-6 and J usage is TRBJ2-7, with a tentative D call TRBD2 (5 bases). CDR3 length equals 14 residues. Germline V gene sequence: CDR1 SGHDT, CDR2 YYEEEE. V was shortened by 8 bases and J by 0 bases, with 15 bases between the two germline ends. CDR3 sequence (DNA): TGTGCCAGTACAAGGCCCAGCGGCTCCTACGAGCAGTACTTC. This translates into CASTRPSGSYEQYF.

The genes are TRBV5-1 and TRBJ1-1, with a possible D match to TRBD1 (6 bases). The CDR3 runs 13 residues. V shed 4 bases and J shed 3 bases, with 10 bases lying between them. Germline loops: CDR1 SGHRS, CDR2 YFSETQ. DNA of the CDR3: TGCGCCAGCAGCATTTCAGGGGACACTGAAGCTTTCTTT. The encoded protein is CASSISGDTEAFF.

The chain joins TRBV6-5 to TRBJ2-1, with D hard to call. CDR1 is MNHEY, CDR2 SVGAGI, per germline. The CDR3 extends over 15 amino acids. The V end was cut by 2 bases, the J end by 0 bases, with 8 bases between. The CDR3 here is CASSYLTSSYNEQFF. CDR3 bases: TGTGCCAGCAGTTACCTCACAAGCTCCTACAATGAGCAGTTCTTC.

This chain uses TRBV6-4 with TRBJ1-2, with D hard to call. The CDR3 sequence is 14 residues long. CDR1 MRHNA and CDR2 SNTAGT come from the germline V gene. The V end lost 2 bases, the J end lost 2 bases, and 9 bases lay between the germline ends. In nucleotides, the CDR3 is TGTGCCAGCAGTGACCTTCCGGGGAACTATGGCTACACCTTC. This encodes CASSDLPGNYGYTF.

J is TRBJ1-5 and V is TRBV6-1; D perhaps matches TRBD1 (6 bases). Germline CDR1 reads MNHNS; CDR2 reads SASEGT. This CDR3 is built from 15 residues. V dropped 2 bases and J dropped 0 bases, with 8 bases sitting between them. CDR3: CASSERGTSNQPQHF. Here the CDR3 DNA reads TGTGCCAGCAGTGAAAGGGGGACTAGCAATCAGCCCCAGCATTTT.

Notes on this clone: The sample carries other DNA sequences with the same CDR3. The chain uses TRBV7-9 and TRBJ2-7; TRBD2 aligns across 7 bases. The CDR3 consists of 13 residues. Trimming cost V 4 bases and J 4 bases; bases outside gene matches: 4. CDR1 SEHNR and CDR2 FQNEAQ come from the germline V gene (reference sequence). Here the CDR3 reads CASSSPGGYEQYF. CDR3 DNA: TGTGCCAGCAGCTCCCCGGGAGGATACGAGCAGTACTTC.

This clone was seen only once. This sequence joins TRBV10-3 and TRBJ1-6, with 10 bases lining up with TRBD1. The trim removed 0 bases at V and 5 bases at J, leaving 4 bases unmatched. CDR1 and CDR2 (germline): ENHRY, SYGVKD. CDR3 length: 17 residues. CDR3 sequence: CAISESIGTGDNSPLHF. CDR3 coding DNA: TGTGCCATCAGTGAGTCCATAGGGACAGGGGATAATTCACCCCTCCACTTT.

The CDR3 loop reads CASSPQTLQQGLLYV. The CDR3 DNA sequence: TGTGCCAGCAGTCCCCAGACCCTCCAACAGGGCCTTCTGTACGTC. The chain combines TRBV6-6 with TRBJ2-7, with a tentative D call TRBD1 (6 bases). Germline CDR1 and CDR2: MNHNY and SVGAGI (reference sequence). V gave up 5 bases and J gave up 12 bases, with 26 bases separating them. There are 15 residues in the CDR3.

The chain links TRBV4-2 to TRBJ2-7; 7 positions match TRBD2. Germline CDR1 LGHNA, CDR2 YNFKEQ. The CDR3 sequence is 15 residues long. Losses at the gene ends were 0 bases for V and 3 bases for J; bases not matched to a gene: 5. The CDR3 spells CASSQEAGYRYEQYF. The DNA of the CDR3 is TGTGCCAGCAGCCAAGAAGCGGGGTATCGCTACGAGCAGTACTTC.

The chain carries TRBV9 and TRBJ1-2; 7 nucleotides agree with TRBD1. V was clipped by 3 bases and J by 4 bases; unmatched bases: 3. The CDR3 is 13 amino acids. Germline loops: CDR1 SGDLS, CDR2 YYNGEE. This CDR3 is CASSEGQFYGYTF. DNA of the CDR3: TGTGCCAGCAGCGAGGGACAGTTCTATGGCTACACCTTC.

The chain carries TRBV6-6 and TRBJ2-3, with D possibly called TRBD1 or TRBD2 (5 bases each). The CDR3 is 13 residues long. Germline lookup yields CDR1 MNHNY and CDR2 SVGAGI (reference sequence). CDR3 protein: CAVEGSSTDTQYF. The DNA of the CDR3 is TGTGCAGTCGAGGGGAGTAGCACAGATACGCAGTATTTT.

The chain has TRBV18 and TRBJ2-2; tentatively, D is TRBD1 or TRBD2 (6 bases each). V dropped 6 bases and J dropped 6 bases, with 23 bases sitting between them. The CDR3 has 17 residues. Germline CDR1 and CDR2: KGHSH and LQKENI. For the CDR3, the DNA is TGTGCCAGCTCCCCCCGTTCGGGGGCGCGGGTCCCCGGGGAGCTGTTTTTT. It translates to CASSPRSGARVPGELFF.

The V call is TRBV7-2, the J call TRBJ1-1; D unclear. V lost 5 bases and J lost 1, with 2 bases in between. CDR1 SGHTA and CDR2 FQGNSA come from the germline V gene. The CDR3 loop spans 11 amino acids. The DNA for the CDR3 is TGTGCCAGCAGCCAGAACACTGAAGCTTTCTTT. Translated, it gives CASSQNTEAFF.

The chain carries TRBV7-2 and TRBJ1-4; no firm D call. There are 15 residues in the CDR3. Germline CDR1 reads SGHTA; CDR2 reads FQGNSA. With 5 bases removed from V and 0 bases from J, the gap between germline ends came to 10 bases. The CDR3 protein is CASSLRSTTNEKLFF. CDR3 DNA sequence: TGTGCCAGCAGCCTAAGGTCAACAACTAATGAAAAACTGTTTTTT. The full variable domain, completed using reference TRBV7-2 and TRBJ1-4, is GAGVSQSPSNKVTEKGKDVELRCDPISGHTALYWYRQSLGQGLEFLIYFQGNSAPDKSGLPSDRFSAERTGGSVSTLTIQRTQQEDSAVYLCASSLRSTTNEKLFFGSGTQLSVL.

This sequence joins TRBV7-9 and TRBJ1-2; D is ambiguous. The CDR3 covers 15 residues. V shed 1 base and J shed 5 bases, with 14 bases lying between them. Germline V lookup: CDR1 SEHNR, CDR2 FQNEAQ (reference sequence). The CDR3 loop reads CASSLGSGSRYGYTF. In DNA form, the CDR3 reads TGTGCCAGCAGCTTAGGATCGGGATCGCGGTATGGCTACACCTTC.

This clone has only one observation. This rearrangement joins TRBV6-1 to TRBJ1-5, with D unresolved. The V gene lost 2 bases and the J gene lost 6 bases, with 5 bases spanning the gap. CDR3 size: 12 residues. Germline CDR1 is MNHNS and CDR2 is SASEGT. For the CDR3, the DNA is TGTGCCAGCAGTGAATCTCGTCAGCCCCAGCATTTT. Amino acids: CASSESRQPQHF.

The V call is TRBV2, the J call TRBJ2-7; TRBD2 matches 11 bases. This CDR3 has 15 residues. V lost 5 bases, J lost 4 bases, and 7 bases stayed unmatched. In germline, CDR1 is SNHLY, CDR2 FYNNEI. The CDR3 nucleotides read TGTGCCAGCAGTTCCACTAGCGGGGGTATGTACGAGCAGTACTTC. It encodes CASSSTSGGMYEQYF.

The V call is TRBV21-1, the J call TRBJ2-2; the table calls TRBD2, which could not be checked here. TRBV21-1 is labeled a pseudogene. The CDR3 length is 21 residues. The CDR3 DNA follows: TGTGCCAGCAGCAAAGCGGTGGTGGGGGGACTAGCGGGAGAGAACACCGGGGAGCTGTTTTTT. This encodes CASSKAVVGGLAGENTGELFF.

This chain links TRBV5-4 with TRBJ2-3, with D unresolved. Trimming shortened V by 2 bases and J by 1 base, and 5 bases separated the two germline ends. The germline V gene encodes CDR1 SGHNT and CDR2 YYREEE (reference sequence). The CDR3 runs to 13 residues. The CDR3 is CASSFHGTDTQYF. Written as DNA, the CDR3 is TGTGCCAGCAGCTTTCATGGCACAGATACGCAGTATTTT.

This chain links TRBV19 with TRBJ2-3; 13 nucleotides align to TRBD2. CDR1 and CDR2 (germline): LNHDA, SQIVND (reference sequence). The CDR3 sequence is 19 residues long. V was pared by 5 bases and J by 0 bases, with 11 bases of the junction left unmatched. CDR3 coding DNA: TGTGCCAGTAGTCACGGCCGGACTAGCGGGGGCGCTAGCACAGATACGCAGTATTTT. Its translation: CASSHGRTSGGASTDTQYF. The full variable domain, with the rest looked up from reference TRBV19 and TRBJ2-3, is DGGITQSPKYLFRKEGQNVTLSCEQNLNHDAMYWYRQDPGQGLRLIYYSQIVNDFQKGDIAEGYSVSREKKESFPLTVTSAQKNPTAFYLCASSHGRTSGGASTDTQYFGPGTRLTVL.

This clone has just a few counts. V usage is TRBV29-1 and J usage is TRBJ1-3, with D unresolved. The CDR3 runs 12 residues. Germline CDR1 SQVTM, CDR2 ANQGSEA. Trimming took off 4 bases at V and 0 bases at J, with 4 bases between the two ends. The CDR3 is CSVGLSGNTIYF. CDR3 DNA: TGCAGCGTTGGGCTCTCTGGAAACACCATATATTTT.